This is a list of T cell receptor beta chains from one sample in a study of shared clonotypes between healthy human individuals. Generated by immunoSEQ multiplex PCR, the TCRdb table keeps only in-frame clones and is missing some. The repertoire has about 470,000 clones, 75% to 85% of them found once; the top ten carry around 14%. The sample consisted of PBMCs. The receptors derive from a woman in her 40s in good health. Some clones in this sample may be carry-over from other donors' samples. Each CDR3 is given with its conserved first and last residue. Fields, in order: V gene, J gene, CDR3 protein.

v_gene: TRBV18
j_gene: TRBJ2-7
CDR3aa: CASSSNRGIVYEQYF

v_gene: TRBV9
j_gene: TRBJ2-6
CDR3aa: CASSVRSSGANVLTF

v_gene: TRBV5-1
j_gene: TRBJ2-2
CDR3aa: CASSLTRGAGELFF

v_gene: TRBV7-2
j_gene: TRBJ2-1
CDR3aa: CASSTRTSGGSYNEQFF

v_gene: TRBV28
j_gene: TRBJ2-1
CDR3aa: CASSLVLAGVGEQFF

v_gene: TRBV18
j_gene: TRBJ2-7
CDR3aa: CASSLGTSGSGYEQYF

v_gene: TRBV19
j_gene: TRBJ2-7
CDR3aa: CASSIGARAYEQYF

v_gene: TRBV2
j_gene: TRBJ2-1
CDR3aa: CASTGPYEQFF

v_gene: TRBV5-1
j_gene: TRBJ1-4
CDR3aa: CASSLEAATNEKLFF

v_gene: TRBV6-1
j_gene: TRBJ1-2
CDR3aa: CASSEVSTGAIYGYTF

v_gene: TRBV7-9
j_gene: TRBJ1-5
CDR3aa: CASSLVLAGGGNQPQHF

v_gene: TRBV7-3
j_gene: TRBJ1-1
CDR3aa: CASSPGQGNTEAFF

v_gene: TRBV21-1
j_gene: TRBJ2-7
CDR3aa: CASSPTSGRYEQYF

v_gene: TRBV9
j_gene: TRBJ2-6
CDR3aa: CASSFLRYGANVLTF

v_gene: TRBV11-2
j_gene: TRBJ2-7
CDR3aa: CASSQLLQGNEQYF

v_gene: TRBV2
j_gene: TRBJ2-7
CDR3aa: CASSEELTSGYEQYF

v_gene: TRBV30
j_gene: TRBJ2-1
CDR3aa: CAWSPVGGREQFF

v_gene: TRBV13
j_gene: TRBJ2-2
CDR3aa: CASSLQGRRANTGELFF

v_gene: TRBV19
j_gene: TRBJ2-7
CDR3aa: CASSSQGSSYEQYF

v_gene: TRBV10-3
j_gene: TRBJ2-3
CDR3aa: CAISGSTTDTQYF

v_gene: TRBV29-1
j_gene: .
CDR3aa: CSVIGGSYEQYF

v_gene: TRBV29-1
j_gene: TRBJ2-7
CDR3aa: CSVEGGTYEQYF

v_gene: TRBV27
j_gene: TRBJ2-3
CDR3aa: CASSGSTDTQYF

v_gene: TRBV30
j_gene: TRBJ1-1
CDR3aa: CAWSGAMNTEAFF

v_gene: TRBV4-1
j_gene: TRBJ2-7
CDR3aa: CASSQAGLTLGEQYF

v_gene: TRBV30
j_gene: TRBJ2-1
CDR3aa: CAWSTPGTGSYNEQFF

v_gene: TRBV27
j_gene: TRBJ2-1
CDR3aa: CASSLRAGTSRANEQFF

v_gene: TRBV18
j_gene: TRBJ2-2
CDR3aa: CASSPRGGNTGELFF

v_gene: TRBV18
j_gene: TRBJ1-5
CDR3aa: CASSVGGGNQPQHF

v_gene: TRBV19
j_gene: TRBJ2-7
CDR3aa: CASSISSGSEQYF

v_gene: TRBV5-4
j_gene: TRBJ1-2
CDR3aa: CASTAGAKFYGYTF

v_gene: TRBV6-1
j_gene: TRBJ2-7
CDR3aa: CASISKGPPYEQYF

v_gene: TRBV7-2
j_gene: TRBJ2-3
CDR3aa: CASTSPNYVDTQYF

v_gene: TRBV2
j_gene: TRBJ2-7
CDR3aa: CASRSPSYEQYF

v_gene: TRBV18
j_gene: TRBJ2-2
CDR3aa: CASSPRNTGELFF

v_gene: TRBV11-2
j_gene: TRBJ2-2
CDR3aa: CASSLDWDNTGELFF

v_gene: TRBV19
j_gene: TRBJ1-2
CDR3aa: CASTVPGGTGRFYTF